This record concerns one T cell receptor beta chain sequence. Its antigen is not known. Clones were read by immunoSEQ multiplex PCR, and TCRdb kept only the in-frame ones, dropping some. The profile shows approximately 120,000 clones, more than 85% of them singletons. This CDR3 has 13 amino acids. Germline assignment: CDR1 MDHEN and CDR2 SYDVKM. Losses at the gene ends were 8 bases for V and 8 bases for J; bases not matched to a gene: 11. The data were taken from a study of T cell responses to AZD1222 COVID-19 vaccine. Overall study results and limits: White British people made up most donors, females outnumbered males, and clonal diversity was possibly underestimated. Only after the peak T cell response were repertoires sampled. The study reported that nearly half of spike-specific TCRs target unmutated variant regions.

This rearrangement joins TRBV28 to TRBJ1-2; 7 nucleotides line up with TRBD1. This clonotype was obtained from an adult in good health. The starting material was peripheral blood, obtained on day 0 of AZD1222 vaccination. This chain's CDR3 is CASHPRQGWGYTF. The CDR3 DNA reads TGTGCCAGCCATCCCCGACAGGGATGGGGCTACACCTTC.